A single sample gave rise to the 9 T cell receptor beta chains below, sequenced in a study of neoadjuvant anti-PD-1 for oral cavity cancer. Generated by immunoSEQ multiplex PCR, the TCRdb table keeps only in-frame clones and is missing some. Among 30,000 to 35,000 clones listed, around 87% were seen once. The sequenced sample was PBMCs, obtained before nivolumab (anti-PD-1) treatment. These receptors all come from a person aged 35-79 years with oral cavity squamous cell carcinoma.

The V gene is TRBV6-5, the J gene TRBJ1-2, with D possibly being TRBD1 (5 bases). With 4 bases removed from V and 8 bases from J, the gap between germline ends came to 11 bases. The CDR3 runs to 12 residues. The germline V gene encodes CDR1 MNHEY and CDR2 SVGAGI. The CDR3 DNA reads TGTGCCAGCAGTTCGCCAGGGTTAGGCTACACCTTC. Translated, it gives CASSSPGLGYTF.

The chain couples TRBV19 to TRBJ1-2; D unresolved. Germline CDR1 is LNHDA and CDR2 is SQIVND (reference sequence). The CDR3 totals 15 residues. Trimming stripped 4 bases from V and 0 bases from J, with 12 bases between. CDR3 coding DNA: TGTGCCAGTAGTAGCTCGGGCAGGACTAACTATGGCTACACCTTC. Amino acid sequence: CASSSSGRTNYGYTF.

The count of this clone is one. The chain is built from TRBV25-1 and TRBJ1-1; D gene ambiguous. V was shortened by 6 bases and J by 2 bases, with 10 bases between the two germline ends. The CDR3 extends over 13 amino acids. Germline V gives CDR1 MGHDK, CDR2 SYGVNS. The CDR3 nucleotides are TGTGCCAGCAGGCTTCATATCAACACTGAAGCTTTCTTT. As protein: CASRLHINTEAFF.

As for this clone: At the DNA level, this CDR3 is encoded by other sequences in the same sample as well. V usage is TRBV6-6 and J usage is TRBJ2-7; possibly TRBD2 for D (6 bases). The CDR3 has 10 residues. Trimming pared 11 bases from V and 4 bases from J, leaving 9 bases between. Germline-derived CDR1 and CDR2 are MNHNY and SVGAGI (reference sequence). The CDR3 bases are TGTGCCTCGGCGGGGTACGAGCAGTACTTC. Its translation: CASAGYEQYF.

This clone was seen only a few times. The chain has TRBV10-2 and TRBJ1-3; D call uncertain. CDR1 is WSHSY, CDR2 SAAADI, per germline. The ends were cut back, 6 bases at V and 0 bases at J, with 12 bases in the middle. The CDR3 runs 15 residues. The CDR3 here is CASREGRSSGNTIYF. The CDR3 DNA is TGCGCCAGCAGGGAAGGACGGAGCTCTGGAAACACCATATATTTT.

The chain is built from TRBV5-6 and TRBJ2-5; D gene unclear. The germline V gene encodes CDR1 SGHDT and CDR2 YYEEEE. V dropped 2 bases and J dropped 1 base, with 0 bases sitting between them. CDR3 size: 11 residues. CDR3 amino acids: CASSFQETQYF. The CDR3 DNA sequence: TGTGCCAGCAGCTTCCAAGAGACCCAGTACTTC.

The chain has TRBV18 and TRBJ2-7; D gene unclear. The CDR3 has 15 residues. Germline CDR1 is KGHSH and CDR2 is LQKENI. V was cut by 0 bases and J by 6 bases, with 15 bases left in between. DNA of the CDR3: TGTGCCAGCTCACCACCCCTTGGGGATCCGGCCGAGCAGTACTTC. It codes for CASSPPLGDPAEQYF.

This rearrangement joins TRBV9 to TRBJ1-2, with D uncertain. The germline V and J ends were trimmed by 5 bases and 0 bases, with 8 bases remaining between them. Germline V CDR1 and CDR2: SGDLS, YYNGEE. The CDR3 is made up of 13 amino acids. CDR3 sequence reads: CASSASANYGYTF. CDR3 DNA sequence: TGTGCCAGCAGTGCATCCGCTAACTATGGCTACACCTTC.

The chain employs TRBV6-1 and TRBJ1-5; D might be TRBD1 (5 bases). The CDR3 has 15 amino acids. V gave up 1 base and J gave up 2 bases, with 9 bases separating them. Germline loops: CDR1 MNHNS, CDR2 SASEGT. CDR3 loop: CASSEGGGGNQPQHF. DNA for the CDR3: TGTGCCAGCAGTGAAGGGGGCGGTGGCAATCAGCCCCAGCATTTT.